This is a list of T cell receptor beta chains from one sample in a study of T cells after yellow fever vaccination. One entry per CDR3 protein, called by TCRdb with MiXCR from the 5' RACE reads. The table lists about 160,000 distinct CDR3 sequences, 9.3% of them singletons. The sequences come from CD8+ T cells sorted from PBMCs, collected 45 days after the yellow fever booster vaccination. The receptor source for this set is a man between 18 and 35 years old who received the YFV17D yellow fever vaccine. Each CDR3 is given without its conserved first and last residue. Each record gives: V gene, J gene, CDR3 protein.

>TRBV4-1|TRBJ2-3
ASSRQGSENTDTQY
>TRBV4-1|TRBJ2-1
ASSRGYNEQF
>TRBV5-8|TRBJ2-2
ASSLLVDVWSTGELF
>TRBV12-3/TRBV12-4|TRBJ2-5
ASRLAGEETQY
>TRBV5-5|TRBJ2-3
ASYYGLLGPGTDTQY
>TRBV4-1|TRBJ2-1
ASSRGRGEQF
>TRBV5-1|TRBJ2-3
ASSLYTDTQY
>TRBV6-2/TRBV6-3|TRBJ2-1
ASSFALVWHEQF
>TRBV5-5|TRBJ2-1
ASSLRIAGASYNEQF
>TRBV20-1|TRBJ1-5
SASQHLNQPQH
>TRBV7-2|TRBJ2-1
ASSWTRGEQF
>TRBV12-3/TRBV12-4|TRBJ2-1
ASSLSPRIHEQF
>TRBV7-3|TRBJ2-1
ASSLTGQLLNEQF
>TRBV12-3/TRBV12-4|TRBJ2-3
ASSSWY
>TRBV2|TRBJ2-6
ASSDIEGSGANVLT
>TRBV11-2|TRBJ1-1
ASSLGEGGGTEAF
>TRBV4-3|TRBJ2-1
ASSRSATSYNEQF
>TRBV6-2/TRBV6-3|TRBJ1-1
ASKPQGMNTEAF
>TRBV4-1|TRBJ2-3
ASSQEDTDTQY
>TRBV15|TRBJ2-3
ATTAGRRDTQY
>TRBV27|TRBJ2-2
ASSSLAGGPGELF
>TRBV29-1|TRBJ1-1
SVATGELIAF
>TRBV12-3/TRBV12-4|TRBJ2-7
ASSWTSASYEQY
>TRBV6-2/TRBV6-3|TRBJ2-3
ASSPTTSGGAGDTQY
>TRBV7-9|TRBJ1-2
ASTPGASNYGYT
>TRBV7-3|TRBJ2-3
ASSLGRGLGSTDTQY
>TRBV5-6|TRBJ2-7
ASSLGGTSTPYEQY
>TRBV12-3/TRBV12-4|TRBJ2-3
ASRYTDTQY
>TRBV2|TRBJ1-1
ASRDSVVEAF
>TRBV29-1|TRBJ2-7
SVEGEGRSSYEQY
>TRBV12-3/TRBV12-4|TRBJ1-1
ASSFVQGFNTEAF
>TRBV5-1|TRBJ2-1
ASRGGAGGLNEQF
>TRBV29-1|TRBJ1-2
SVEGSPGQTNYGYT
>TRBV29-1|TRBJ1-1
SVTFLQDAF
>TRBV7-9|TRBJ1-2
ASSSAGQGNGYT
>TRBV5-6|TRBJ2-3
ASSLFSTEHTDTQY
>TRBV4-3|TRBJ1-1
ASSQDLRGTGTEAF
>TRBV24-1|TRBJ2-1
ATSMGARNNEQF
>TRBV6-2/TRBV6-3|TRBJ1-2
ASNWGQGSYGYT
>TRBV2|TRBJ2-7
ASSEDSPFYYEQY
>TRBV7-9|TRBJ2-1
ASSPRTSGSNEQF
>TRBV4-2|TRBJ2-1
ASSQGASGGYEQF
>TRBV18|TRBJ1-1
ASSEIGAEIEAF
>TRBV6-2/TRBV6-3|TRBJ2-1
ASSTGDSYNEQF
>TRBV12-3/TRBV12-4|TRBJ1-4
ASSFDRGREKLF
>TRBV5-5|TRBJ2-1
ASSFRQGANEQF
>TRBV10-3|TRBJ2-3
AISESMQRAVTDTQY
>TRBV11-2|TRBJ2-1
ASSSLSGQGYNEQF
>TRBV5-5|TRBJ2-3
ASSLAGDRVIDTQY
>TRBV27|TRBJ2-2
ASRPGLITGELF
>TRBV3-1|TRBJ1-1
ASSQVGAGAGEAF
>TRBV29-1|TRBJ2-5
SVEDLDRGETQY
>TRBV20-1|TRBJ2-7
SARLGDSPGQY
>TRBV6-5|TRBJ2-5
ASSYGSSGGARETQY
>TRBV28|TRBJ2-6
AGSGTGSPLGANVLT
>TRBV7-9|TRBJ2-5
ASSDRDRGLGETQY
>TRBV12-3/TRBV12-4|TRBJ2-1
ASSPHETSLAGPNEQF